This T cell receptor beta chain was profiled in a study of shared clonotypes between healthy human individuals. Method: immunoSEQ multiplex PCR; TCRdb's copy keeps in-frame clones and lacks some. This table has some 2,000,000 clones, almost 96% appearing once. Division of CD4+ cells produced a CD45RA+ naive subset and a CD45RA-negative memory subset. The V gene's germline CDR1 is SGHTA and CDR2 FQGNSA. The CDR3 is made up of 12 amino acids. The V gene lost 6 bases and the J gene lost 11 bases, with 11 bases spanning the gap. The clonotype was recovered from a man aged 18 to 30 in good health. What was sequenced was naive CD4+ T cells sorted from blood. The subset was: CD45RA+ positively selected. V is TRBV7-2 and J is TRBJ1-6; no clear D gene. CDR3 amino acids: CASRGSGPPLHF. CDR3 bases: TGTGCCAGCAGGGGATCCGGGCCACCCCTCCACTTT.